The T cell receptor (beta chain) described here comes from a study of breast tumors, draining lymph nodes, adjacent tissues. The CDR3 has 22 amino acids, counting both end residues. The germline gives CDR1 KGHDR, CDR2 SFDVKD. The lymph nodes were axillary draining lymph nodes from breast cancer patients. TCRdb independently ran MiXCR on the multiplex PCR reads; one entry per CDR3 protein. The table lists about 230,000 distinct CDR3 sequences, roughly 32% of them singletons. Remarks on this clonotype: Its antigen is unidentified. The DNA is omitted, as the CDR3 cannot be located on it reliably, and the CDR3 follows TCRdb's listing.

Overall study findings and caveats: Compared with basal-like, luminal-like tumors shared significantly more repertoire with nontumor tissue. Compared with lymph nodes, tumors were less diverse; compared with nontumor tissue, more.

The chain recombines TRBV24-1 with TRBJ2-5; the table's D call of TRBD2 was not tested on the DNA. This receptor was taken from a female donor with breast cancer. Some clones in this sample may be carry-over from other donors' samples. Sequences were obtained from axillary lymph node tissue. CDR3 loop: CATSGRAGYTFGSGTRWETQYF.